This T cell receptor beta chain was observed in a study of T-cell reconstitution after alpha-beta-depleted transplantation in children. Study-wide findings and caveats: Reportedly, alpha-beta T cells present about two months post-transplant originated from several hundred expanded clones of graft origin.

Unique molecular identifiers were built into the TCRbeta library. MiXCR was run by TCRdb on the PCR reads, yielding one entry per CDR3 protein. The repertoire consists of 800,000 to 1,000,000 distinct CDR3 sequences, with roughly 31% occurring once and the leading ten covering roughly 28%. The CDR3 has 13 residues. Unmatched junction bases numbered 5, after V lost 8 bases and J lost 1 base. Germline CDR1 LNHNV, CDR2 YYDKDF (reference sequence). Details on this clonotype: The antigen is undetermined.

Sequenced here: PBMCs, mostly from graft donor cells, sampled 360 days after TCRalphabeta/CD19-depleted stem cell transplant. The rearrangement links TRBV15 to TRBJ2-7, with 7 bases identical to TRBD2. This receptor was obtained from a boy younger than two who had a stem cell transplant for SCID, so the T cells may come from the graft donor. The CDR3 DNA reads TGTGCCACCGGGCTAGCGGATTCCTACGAGCAGTACTTC. As protein: CATGLADSYEQYF.